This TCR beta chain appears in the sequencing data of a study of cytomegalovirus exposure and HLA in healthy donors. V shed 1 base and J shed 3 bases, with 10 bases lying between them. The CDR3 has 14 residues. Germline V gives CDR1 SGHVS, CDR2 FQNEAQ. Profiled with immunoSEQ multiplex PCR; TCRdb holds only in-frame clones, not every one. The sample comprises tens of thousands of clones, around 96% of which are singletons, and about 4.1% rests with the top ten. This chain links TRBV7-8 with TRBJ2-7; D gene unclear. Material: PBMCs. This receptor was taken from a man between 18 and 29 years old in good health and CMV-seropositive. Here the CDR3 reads CASSLVSVSYEQYF. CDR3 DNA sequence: TGTGCCAGCAGCTTAGTATCGGTTAGCTACGAGCAGTACTTC.